This T cell receptor (beta chain) came from a study of blood T cell repertoires in COVID-19. Study summary: Samples representing acute and convalescent COVID-19 were sourced from the United States, Italy and Spain. T cells, B-cell-depleted T cells, or PBMCs provided the cDNA or gDNA that served as material.

CDR3 length: 13 amino acids. CDR1 is MNHEY, CDR2 SVGAGI, per germline. Deletions cut 2 bases from V and 8 bases from J, with 12 bases between. Produced via immunoSEQ multiplex PCR; TCRdb's table is partial and in-frame only. The data show 250,000 to 350,000 clones, 88% seen once. Patients in Seattle were enrolled during active infection, then followed longitudinally. The material sequenced was peripheral blood. The sequence was obtained from a woman in her 30s with COVID-19, enrolled during active disease. V gene TRBV6-5 combines with J gene TRBJ1-2; D may be TRBD1 (5 bases). In DNA form, the CDR3 reads TGTGCCAGCAGTTACAGTCAGGGCGGCGGCTACACCTTC. It yields the protein CASSYSQGGGYTF.